These 17 T cell receptor beta chains originate from one sample sequenced in a study of PD-L1 blockade in urothelial cancer (dated by TCRdb to about 2017). Read against the paper, the sample's time point label means: peripheral blood 6 weeks after treatment start. Libraries were constructed by the immunoSEQ multiplex PCR assay. Imported from immuneACCESS, the table was reduced by TCRdb to in-frame sequences with V and J called. These copies leave out some clones; in studies compared against another copy, an unresolved V gene accounts for under half, and the cause of the remainder is not known. The sample table holds 40,000 to 55,000 clones, of which more than 75% were seen once. In total, the top ten clones hold around 2.5% of the sample. Sequenced material: PBMCs, taken around atezolizumab (anti-PD-L1) treatment. Receptor source: a man between 60 and 75 years old with urothelial cancer.

The chain recombines TRBV7-6 with TRBJ2-7; 7 bases match TRBD1. The germline V gene encodes CDR1 SGHVS and CDR2 FNYEAQ. CDR3 size: 17 residues. The V gene end was trimmed by 1 base and the J gene end by 4 bases; junction bases not matched to a gene: 13. For the CDR3, the DNA is TGTGCCAGCAGCTTAGTCCCTTCGACAGGGTATGCTTACGAGCAGTACTTC. Its translation: CASSLVPSTGYAYEQYF. The full variable domain, its missing parts supplied by reference TRBV7-6 and TRBJ2-7, is GAGVSQSPRYKVTKRGQDVALRCDPISGHVSLYWYRQALGQGPEFLTYFNYEAQQDKSGLPNDRFSAERPEGSISTLTIQRTEQRDSAMYRCASSLVPSTGYAYEQYFGPGTRLTVT.

The J gene is TRBJ2-1, the V gene TRBV29-1; TRBD2 aligns across 9 bases. Germline CDR1 reads SQVTM; CDR2 reads ANQGSEA. The CDR3 has 14 residues. CDR3 residues: CSLTRGGAGNEQFF. Here the CDR3 DNA reads TGCAGTCTGACCCGCGGGGGGGCCGGCAATGAGCAGTTCTTC.

J is TRBJ2-7 and V is TRBV21-1; the table calls TRBD1, which could not be checked here. TRBV21-1 is flagged as a pseudogene. The CDR3 runs to 15 residues. This chain's CDR3 is CASSNVERGQATRYF. The CDR3 nucleotides read TGTGCCAGCAGCAACGTCGAAAGGGGGCAGGCAACGAGGTACTTC.

This rearrangement joins TRBV4-1 to TRBJ2-3; the D gene is possibly TRBD2 (5 bases). The CDR3 loop spans 14 amino acids. With 0 bases removed from V and 5 bases from J, the gap between germline ends came to 9 bases. Germline lookup yields CDR1 MGHRA and CDR2 YSYEKL. In nucleotides, the CDR3 is TGCGCCAGCAGCCAAGATCCACGGGGAGATACGCAGTATTTT. Translation gives CASSQDPRGDTQYF.

CDR3 sequence reads: CASSIDLGSGELFF. For the CDR3, the DNA is TGTGCCAGTAGTATAGATCTGGGCTCCGGGGAGCTGTTTTTT. The chain links TRBV19 to TRBJ2-2, with no clear D. The germline CDR1 and CDR2 sequences are LNHDA and SQIVND (reference sequence). The CDR3 runs to 14 residues. V was cut by 0 bases and J by 6 bases, with 8 bases left in between.

This rearrangement joins TRBV6-4 to TRBJ2-3, with D possibly TRBD2 on 6 matching bases. V lost 10 bases, J lost 5 bases, and 19 bases lay in between. The length of the CDR3 is 14 residues. Germline CDR1 MRHNA, CDR2 SNTAGT. In nucleotides, the CDR3 is TGTGCCACCGCGACTAGGAGTAGTGGAGATACGCAGTATTTT. It is translated as CATATRSSGDTQYF.

This rearrangement joins TRBV15 to TRBJ2-7; 8 bases match TRBD2. V lost 7 bases and J lost 2; bases outside the gene matches: 7. The CDR3 consists of 14 residues. Germline V gives CDR1 LNHNV, CDR2 YYDKDF (reference sequence). Written as DNA, the CDR3 is TGTGCCACCATCAATAGCGGGGATCCCTACGAGCAGTACTTC. Protein product: CATINSGDPYEQYF.

The chain is built from TRBV6-5 and TRBJ1-2; 9 nucleotides match TRBD1. J gave up 7 bases and V 7 bases, and 13 bases lay outside the gene matches. This CDR3 has 15 amino acids. Germline lookup yields CDR1 MNHEY and CDR2 SVGAGI. DNA for the CDR3: TGTGCCAGCAAGGGATCGGGACAGGGAGTAGGTGGCTACACCTTC. This sequence encodes CASKGSGQGVGGYTF.

The chain uses TRBV5-1 and TRBJ1-1; 7 bases map to TRBD1. CDR3 length: 14 residues. The V segment lost 4 bases and the J segment 1 base; nucleotides outside the gene matches: 4. Germline V gene sequence: CDR1 SGHRS, CDR2 YFSETQ. DNA of the CDR3: TGCGCCAGCAGCGAAAGACAGGGGAACACTGAAGCTTTCTTT. Amino acids: CASSERQGNTEAFF.

The J gene is TRBJ2-5, the V gene TRBV15; the D gene is possibly TRBD2 (5 bases). Germline V gives CDR1 LNHNV, CDR2 YYDKDF (reference sequence). The CDR3 extends over 15 amino acids. Trimming cost V 5 bases and J 2 bases, with 15 bases left between them. The CDR3 here is CATSGPDYSQETQYF. CDR3 DNA sequence: TGTGCCACCAGCGGACCAGACTACTCTCAAGAGACCCAGTACTTC.

The V gene is TRBV10-2, the J gene TRBJ2-5; 9 nucleotides match TRBD1. Germline V CDR1 and CDR2: WSHSY, SAAADI. J gave up 1 base and V 5 bases, and 8 bases lay outside the gene matches. The CDR3 runs to 16 residues. The CDR3 loop is CASSNRDRVLQETQYF. The CDR3 nucleotides are TGCGCCAGCAGTAACCGGGACAGGGTACTCCAAGAGACCCAGTACTTC.

The chain uses TRBV5-1 and TRBJ2-7; 9 bases line up with TRBD1. The CDR3 contains 14 residues. The trim removed 5 bases at V and 3 bases at J, leaving 6 bases unmatched. Germline lookup yields CDR1 SGHRS and CDR2 YFSETQ. The chain's CDR3 is CASSTGTGSYEQYF. The CDR3 coding sequence is TGCGCCAGCAGTACGGGGACAGGGAGCTACGAGCAGTACTTC.

The CDR3, as DNA: TGTGCCAGTCAAGACAGGGGGCCGGAAAAACTGTTTTTT. Amino acids: CASQDRGPEKLFF. The chain combines TRBV28 with TRBJ1-4; TRBD1 agrees at 10 bases. The CDR3 has 13 amino acids. The germline V gene encodes CDR1 MDHEN and CDR2 SYDVKM. V lost 9 bases and J lost 8; bases outside the gene matches: 6.

The V and J genes are TRBV4-1 and TRBJ1-2; TRBD1 matches 7 bases. Looked up from germline, CDR1 is MGHRA and CDR2 is YSYEKL. The ends lost 4 bases at V and 4 bases at J; junction bases unmatched: 9. The CDR3 contains 15 residues. The CDR3 here is CASSRPGQALYGYTF. In DNA form, the CDR3 reads TGCGCCAGCAGCCGACCCGGACAGGCCCTCTATGGCTACACCTTC.

The rearrangement joins TRBV10-1 to TRBJ1-4, with D unclear. Germline loops: CDR1 WNHNN, CDR2 SYGVQD (reference sequence). V was shortened by 3 bases and J by 8 bases, with 16 bases between the two germline ends. The CDR3 consists of 15 residues. CDR3 DNA: TGCGCCAGCAGTGACCCTCGGGGAGGAAAAGAAAAACTGTTTTTT. Its protein product is CASSDPRGGKEKLFF.

This chain joins TRBV5-1 and TRBJ1-4, with a possible D match to TRBD1 (6 bases). The V end was cut by 4 bases, the J end by 7 bases, with 11 bases between. This CDR3 has 13 residues. Per the germline V gene, CDR1 is SGHRS and CDR2 is YFSETQ. The CDR3 DNA reads as TGCGCCAGCAGCAACAGGGATGGTGAAAAACTGTTTTTT. Its translation: CASSNRDGEKLFF.

The chain recombines TRBV5-4 with TRBJ1-1; no clear D gene. The CDR3 contains 15 residues. CDR1 SGHNT and CDR2 YYREEE come from the germline V gene (reference sequence). V lost 0 bases and J lost 0, with 9 bases in between. For the CDR3, the DNA is TGTGCCAGCAGCTTGGACACGGGGATGAACACTGAAGCTTTCTTT. Its protein product is CASSLDTGMNTEAFF.